These 9 T cell receptor beta chains originate from one sample sequenced in a study of blood T cell repertoires in COVID-19. Clones were sequenced by immunoSEQ multiplex PCR, and TCRdb holds only the in-frame ones, with some missing. The table shows about 350,000 clones, with over 80% occurring only once. Sequenced input: peripheral blood. These receptors originate from a woman between 50 and 59 years old with COVID-19, enrolled during active disease.

This clone was seen a handful of times. The rearrangement joins TRBV18 to TRBJ2-1; 16 nucleotides line up with TRBD2. The V segment lost 1 base and the J segment 6 bases; nucleotides outside the gene matches: 9. This CDR3 has 19 residues. Germline V lookup: CDR1 KGHSH, CDR2 LQKENI. The chain's CDR3 is CASSPRGLAGGSASNEQFF. In DNA form, the CDR3 reads TGTGCCAGCTCACCACGGGGACTAGCGGGAGGGTCAGCTTCCAATGAGCAGTTCTTC.

This clone showed up just once. The chain links TRBV3-1 (or the pseudogene TRBV3-2) to TRBJ2-3, with TRBD2 as a possible D gene (6 bases). Per germline, CDR1 LGHDT and CDR2 YNNKEL (reference sequence). Between the trimmed V and J ends, which lost 4 bases and 0 bases, there was a span of 11 bases. The CDR3 extends over 15 amino acids. The CDR3 nucleotides are TGTGCCAGCAGCCCTAGCGCACAAAGCACAGATACGCAGTATTTT. Translating it yields CASSPSAQSTDTQYF.

The V gene is TRBV11-1, the J gene TRBJ2-7; no clear D gene. The CDR3 covers 12 residues. The germline gives CDR1 SGHAT, CDR2 FQDESV (reference sequence). The V end was cut by 5 bases, the J end by 7 bases, with 12 bases between. This CDR3 reads CASSPYEREQYF. CDR3 sequence (DNA): TGTGCCAGCAGCCCCTATGAGAGGGAGCAGTACTTC.

The chain links TRBV5-5 to TRBJ2-7, with TRBD1 as a possible D gene (5 bases). This CDR3 contains 13 residues. Trimming left V 0 bases short and J 5 bases short, with 9 bases between. In germline, CDR1 is SGHKS, CDR2 YYEKEE (reference sequence). CDR3 coding DNA: TGTGCCAGCAGCTTGGCCAGGGTAGACGAGCAGTACTTC. Its protein is CASSLARVDEQYF.

This chain connects TRBV15 to TRBJ2-7; D is unclear. Trimming pared 2 bases from V and 2 bases from J, leaving 10 bases between. CDR1 and CDR2 from the germline V gene are LNHNV and YYDKDF (reference sequence). This CDR3 has 14 residues. CDR3 residues: CATSRSLAAYEQYF. DNA of the CDR3: TGTGCCACCAGCAGATCCCTGGCAGCCTACGAGCAGTACTTC.

The rearrangement links TRBV12-5 to TRBJ1-1, with 10 nucleotides matching TRBD1. The ends lost 6 bases at V and 5 bases at J; junction bases unmatched: 6. Germline CDR1 reads LGHNT; CDR2 reads FRNRAP. This CDR3 contains 14 residues. The CDR3 sequence is CASGNRDRGTEAFF. Here the CDR3 DNA reads TGTGCTAGTGGAAACCGGGACAGGGGTACTGAAGCTTTCTTT.

The genes are TRBV6-6 and TRBJ1-1; TRBD1 aligns across 7 bases. Germline-derived CDR1 and CDR2 are MNHNY and SVGAGI (reference sequence). The length of the CDR3 is 16 residues. Losses at the gene ends were 5 bases for V and 3 bases for J; bases not matched to a gene: 12. CDR3 nucleotide sequence: TGTGCCAGCAGTCCATACTCAGGGGGGTCGGACACTGAAGCTTTCTTT. This codes for CASSPYSGGSDTEAFF.

The chain recombines TRBV25-1 with TRBJ2-5; the D gene is possibly TRBD1 (6 bases). Trimming pared 5 bases from V and 1 base from J, leaving 8 bases between. Germline values: CDR1 MGHDK, CDR2 SYGVNS. The CDR3 runs 13 residues. CDR3 protein: CASSLGGQETQYF. DNA of the CDR3: TGTGCCAGCAGTCTAGGGGGCCAAGAGACCCAGTACTTC.

The chain couples TRBV13 to TRBJ2-1; D is unresolved. V was shortened by 4 bases and J by 4 bases, with 11 bases between the two germline ends. CDR3 length equals 14 residues. Looked up from germline, CDR1 is PRHDT and CDR2 is FYEKMQ (reference sequence). The CDR3 DNA reads as TGTGCCAGCAGCTCCCCTTTTTTGTACAATGAGCAGTTCTTC. Translation gives CASSSPFLYNEQFF.